This T cell receptor beta chain was found in a study of T-cell reconstitution after alpha-beta-depleted transplantation in children (dated by TCRdb to between 2015 and 2016). Notes on the research overall: T-cell immune reconstitution after TCRalphabeta/CD19-depleted allogeneic hematopoietic cell transplantation in children was quantitatively tracked in the study by means of TCR repertoire profiling. The full study reports these points: In some patients, the high TCRbeta diversity seen at day 60 was put down to recipient T cells and intrathymic progenitors that had survived conditioning. The apparently early alphabetaT-cell count recovery about two months after transplant was reportedly dependent on only several hundred rapidly expanded clones derived from non-depleted graft cells. The frequencies of hyperexpanded clones fell over the following months, and after one year, T-cell counts and TCRbeta diversity were mostly attributed to newly produced T cells.

Between the V and J ends, shortened by 5 bases and 2 bases respectively, the junction contains 9 bases. Its CDR3 holds 13 amino acids, cysteine through phenylalanine. Here the CDR3 DNA is all that survives: 39 bases in frame from base 1. Reading the germline V gene gives CDR1 SGHAT and CDR2 FQNNGV. The treatment or condition label for this specimen denotes: allogeneic hematopoietic cell transplantation with graft depleted of TCRalphabeta T cells and CD19 B cells. The children who served as transplant recipients had been given grafts of TCRalphabeta/CD19-depleted allogeneic hematopoietic cells. This clonotype was observed a few times. Its antigen target is currently unknown. No much larger clonotype is one base removed from it; base qualities were not supplied. Library preparation employed PCR. The run used an Illumina HiSeq 2500. To normalize quantification of the TCRbeta repertoire, the TCR libraries were built with molecular barcoding that relied on unique molecular identifiers. Starting from the raw public reads, TCRdb applied fastp trimming at Q25, assembled clones with MiXCR and retained in-frame beta chains. Identical CDR3 proteins give one entry, which carries the most common genes and DNA. The sample includes roughly 200,000 distinct CDR3 sequences, with approximately 6.9% observed a single time. Of the sample, just over 5.5% falls within the top ten clones.

This receptor was taken from a boy between 2 and 10 years old with acute lymphoblastic leukemia, due to receive a stem cell transplant. The sequence joins TRBV11-2 to TRBJ1-2; no D gene can be assigned with confidence. Sample: PBMCs, taken before TCRalphabeta/CD19-depleted stem cell transplant. For the CDR3, the sequence is CASSTRTNYGYTF. The DNA is TGTGCCAGCAGCACAAGGACCAACTATGGCTACACCTTC.